Below are 20 T cell receptor beta chains sequenced from a single sample in a study of blood T cell repertoires in COVID-19. The table came from immunoSEQ multiplex PCR; TCRdb's copy has only in-frame clones and leaves some out. Altogether some 200,000 clones are present, about 87% being singletons, with the ten largest covering 2.5%. Source material: peripheral blood. The receptors stem from a man aged 40-50 years with active or convalescent COVID-19.

This chain links TRBV6-5 with TRBJ2-7; TRBD1 matches at 11 bases. The CDR3 has 15 residues. V lost 5 bases, J lost 2 bases, and 5 bases stayed unmatched. Germline-derived CDR1 and CDR2 are MNHEY and SVGAGI. Here the CDR3 DNA reads TGTGCCAGCAGTCGACCGGGACAGGGGGCCTACGAGCAGTACTTC. The encoded protein is CASSRPGQGAYEQYF.

In this sample, this clone turned up a few times. This rearrangement joins TRBV7-8 to TRBJ2-5; D perhaps matches TRBD1 (5 bases). Germline V gene data show CDR1 as SGHVS and CDR2 as FQNEAQ. Trimming cost V 5 bases and J 4 bases, with 11 bases left between them. The CDR3 extends over 13 amino acids. The CDR3 coding sequence is TGTGCCAGCAGCAAGAGACAGTTAGAGACCCAGTACTTC. The encoded protein is CASSKRQLETQYF.

The chain joins TRBV7-9 to TRBJ1-5; D is possibly TRBD1 (5 bases). With 4 bases removed from V and 4 bases from J, the gap between germline ends came to 14 bases. CDR1 is SEHNR and CDR2 is FQNEAQ in the germline V gene (reference sequence). There are 15 residues in the CDR3. Here the CDR3 reads CASSWGGVGNQPQHF. CDR3 coding DNA: TGTGCCAGCAGCTGGGGGGGAGTCGGAAATCAGCCCCAGCATTTT.

CDR3 nucleotides: TGTGCCAGCAGTGATACCAGGGGTCGCACTGAAGCTTTCTTT. Residues: CASSDTRGRTEAFF. The chain links TRBV25-1 to TRBJ1-1, with D tentatively TRBD1 (6 bases). Trimming cost V 3 bases and J 4 bases, with 12 bases left between them. The CDR3 is 14 amino acids. The V gene's germline CDR1 is MGHDK and CDR2 SYGVNS.

This clone was detected once. V gene TRBV4-2 combines with J gene TRBJ1-2; perhaps TRBD1 as D (5 bases). Trimming removed 3 bases at V and 1 base at J, with 6 bases between. Germline CDR1 and CDR2: LGHNA and YNFKEQ. There are 13 residues in the CDR3. The DNA of the CDR3 is TGTGCCAGCAGCCAGGGGCATAACTATGGCTACACCTTC. This translates into CASSQGHNYGYTF.

This chain uses TRBV6-5 with TRBJ1-1, with TRBD1 matching over 8 bases. Per germline, CDR1 MNHEY and CDR2 SVGAGI. The junction had 5 bases not matched to a gene; V was cut back by 5 bases and J by 0 bases. The CDR3 consists of 15 residues. DNA of the CDR3: TGTGCCAGCAGTACAAGGACAGGGATGAACACTGAAGCTTTCTTT. It translates to CASSTRTGMNTEAFF.

V and J are TRBV12-3 or TRBV12-4 and TRBJ1-4; TRBD1 matches at 8 bases. V shed 5 bases, J shed 12 bases, and the junction held 5 bases outside the gene matches. The CDR3 contains 12 residues. Here the CDR3 reads CASSGDRNQLFF. CDR3 in DNA: TGTGCCAGCAGTGGGGACAGGAACCAACTGTTTTTT.

The chain joins TRBV9 to TRBJ1-1, with TRBD1 as a possible D gene (5 bases). Trimming left V 0 bases short and J 4 bases short, with 13 bases between. This CDR3 contains 15 residues. CDR1 SGDLS and CDR2 YYNGEE come from the germline V gene. The CDR3 nucleotides read TGTGCCAGCAGCGTAGGTAGGGGCCGCGTCACTGAAGCTTTCTTT. It specifies CASSVGRGRVTEAFF.

J is TRBJ2-7 and V is TRBV29-1, with 13 bases fitting TRBD2. V lost 3 bases to trimming and J lost 2 bases; unmatched junction nucleotides: 4. Germline lookup yields CDR1 SQVTM and CDR2 ANQGSEA. CDR3 length equals 15 residues. The DNA for the CDR3 is TGCAGCGTTGAGACGGGACTAGCGGGGCCCTACGAGCAGTACTTC. It yields the protein CSVETGLAGPYEQYF.

This chain uses TRBV5-4 with TRBJ1-3; the D is unclear. Deletions cut 0 bases from V and 0 bases from J, with 7 bases between. The CDR3 extends over 15 amino acids. CDR1 and CDR2 (germline): SGHNT, YYREEE (reference sequence). The CDR3 DNA sequence: TGTGCCAGCAGCTTGGGGGCAGGCTCTGGAAACACCATATATTTT. This gives the protein CASSLGAGSGNTIYF.

The rearrangement uses TRBV4-1 and TRBJ1-1; no clear D gene. This CDR3 is 11 amino acids long. Germline V CDR1 and CDR2: MGHRA, YSYEKL. Trimming shortened V by 4 bases and J by 3 bases, and 3 bases separated the two germline ends. The CDR3 region is CASSRDTEAFF. The CDR3 region has the DNA TGCGCCAGCAGCCGAGACACTGAAGCTTTCTTT.

J is TRBJ1-2 and V is TRBV28, with D maybe TRBD1 (5 bases). V shed 6 bases and J shed 0 bases, with 11 bases lying between them. This CDR3 is built from 14 residues. The germline V gene encodes CDR1 MDHEN and CDR2 SYDVKM. The CDR3 nucleotides read TGTGCCAGCAGACCGGGGGGAACTAACTATGGCTACACCTTC. Its protein product is CASRPGGTNYGYTF.

The chain joins TRBV9 to TRBJ1-1; 7 bases agree with TRBD1. Germline V gene sequence: CDR1 SGDLS, CDR2 YYNGEE. J gave up 4 bases and V 3 bases, and 6 bases lay outside the gene matches. The CDR3 has 14 amino acids. The CDR3 nucleotides are TGTGCCAGCAGCGCGCGACAGGGCACCACTGAAGCTTTCTTT. The encoded protein is CASSARQGTTEAFF.

The rearrangement joins TRBV18 to TRBJ2-3; 14 nucleotides align to TRBD2. Germline lookup yields CDR1 KGHSH and CDR2 LQKENI. Germline trimming cut 3 bases from V and 2 bases from J; bases unmatched to any gene: 1. The CDR3 consists of 16 residues. CDR3 residues: CASSPGLAGDTDTQYF. CDR3 DNA sequence: TGTGCCAGCTCACCGGGACTAGCGGGAGACACAGATACGCAGTATTTT.

The CDR3 DNA sequence: TGTGCCAGCAGCTTAGAGGGACTAGCGGACACTGAGCAGTTCTTC. It encodes CASSLEGLADTEQFF. The V call is TRBV27, the J call TRBJ2-1; TRBD2 matches 11 bases. Trimming removed 6 bases from V and 9 bases from J; junction bases left unmatched: 10. Germline CDR1 and CDR2: MNHEY and SMNVEV (reference sequence). The CDR3 extends over 15 amino acids.

In its sample, this clone was seen once. The DNA for the CDR3 is TGTGCCAGCAGCCCAGTAAGCGGGGGCGAGACCCAGTACTTC. It translates to CASSPVSGGETQYF. The chain uses TRBV4-2 and TRBJ2-5; 8 bases map to TRBD2. Germline-derived CDR1 and CDR2 are LGHNA and YNFKEQ. V lost 4 bases, J lost 5 bases, and 6 bases stayed unmatched. The CDR3 consists of 14 residues.

The sample holds many counts of this clone. The V call is TRBV5-1, the J call TRBJ1-2, with TRBD1 matching 8 bases. V was pared by 4 bases and J by 7 bases, with 9 bases of the junction left unmatched. Germline loops: CDR1 SGHRS, CDR2 YFSETQ. This CDR3 is built from 14 residues. The CDR3 loop is CASSATGERGGYTF. CDR3 coding DNA: TGCGCCAGCAGCGCGACAGGGGAGCGTGGTGGCTACACCTTC. The complete variable domain, with remaining parts taken from reference TRBV5-1 and TRBJ1-2, reads KAGVTQTPRYLIKTRGQQVTLSCSPISGHRSVSWYQQTPGQGLQFLFEYFSETQRNKGNFPGRFSGRQFSNSRSEMNVSTLELGDSALYLCASSATGERGGYTFGSGTRLTVV.

This clone has a single count. The genes are TRBV3-1 (or the pseudogene TRBV3-2) and TRBJ1-1; TRBD1 agrees at 7 bases. The CDR3 is made up of 14 amino acids. The trim removed 5 bases at V and 1 base at J, leaving 4 bases unmatched. Germline assignment: CDR1 LGHDT and CDR2 YNNKEL (reference sequence). The CDR3 region is CASSVGGWNTEAFF. CDR3 bases: TGTGCCAGCAGCGTAGGGGGCTGGAACACTGAAGCTTTCTTT.

The chain employs TRBV5-1 and TRBJ1-1; D gene uncertain. Germline CDR1 SGHRS, CDR2 YFSETQ. The CDR3 contains 16 residues. V gave up 2 bases and J gave up 1 base, with 15 bases separating them. The CDR3 region has the DNA TGCGCCAGCAGCTTCGAGGCAGCGAAACCGAACACTGAAGCTTTCTTT. Amino acids: CASSFEAAKPNTEAFF.

There are a few counts of this clone. The rearrangement links TRBV12-5 to TRBJ1-2, with D possibly TRBD1 on 6 matching bases. The ends were cut back, 1 base at V and 2 bases at J, with 11 bases in the middle. This CDR3 contains 15 residues. CDR1 and CDR2 (germline): LGHNT, FRNRAP. CDR3 DNA: TGTGCTAGTGGTTTGGAACAGGGCGTGAACTATGGCTACACCTTC. This gives the protein CASGLEQGVNYGYTF.